These 2 T cell receptor beta chains were all obtained from the same sample, sequenced in a study of T cells in Graves' hyperthyroidism and ophthalmopathy. RNA transcripts yielded amplified TCR beta CDR3 regions. A set of HTBI primers served as the primers for a first-round RT-PCR of the TCR CDR3. In TCRdb, the multiplex PCR reads were re-called with MiXCR into one record per CDR3 protein. This table has under 700,000 distinct CDR3 sequences, roughly 17% appearing once. Input material: blood. Receptor source: a woman between 18 and 30 years old with Graves' hyperthyroidism.

This clonotype was recorded at least ten times. This sequence joins TRBV2 and TRBJ1-5, with a tentative D call TRBD1 (5 bases). The V end was cut by 6 bases, the J end by 0 bases, with 6 bases between. The germline CDR1 and CDR2 sequences are SNHLY and FYNNEI. This CDR3 spans 13 amino acids. Here the CDR3 reads CASRGDSNQPQHF. In nucleotides, the CDR3 is TGTGCCAGCAGGGGGGATAGCAATCAGCCCCAGCATTTT.

In this sample, this clonotype turned up a few times. The chain combines TRBV4-1 with TRBJ2-3; D not resolved. Trimming removed 3 bases from V and 2 bases from J, with 6 bases in between. The CDR3 is made up of 13 amino acids. Germline CDR1 reads MGHRA; CDR2 reads YSYEKL. CDR3: CASSQQHTDTQYF. Written as DNA, the CDR3 is TGCGCCAGCAGCCAGCAGCACACAGATACGCAGTATTTT.